The rows below give T cell receptor beta chains drawn from one sample of a study of chemoradiotherapy in HPV16-positive cancers. TCRdb keeps only in-frame clones here, not all; method: immunoSEQ multiplex PCR. Of about 22,000 clones listed, approximately 70% are singletons. Sample collection occurred from a patient who underwent chemoradiotherapy. The receptors originated from a human donor with HPV-associated anogenital cancer. Both conserved end residues are part of each CDR3. Each record gives: CDR3 DNA, CDR3 protein, clone size, D gene, J gene, V gene. The D gene is left open where the match is weak. Only some rows state a clone size, as once, few, many or a class for expanded clones.

CDR3nt: TGCAGCGTTGATGCGGGGGGCGAGGACTATGGCTACACCTTC
CDR3aa: CSVDAGGEDYGYTF
abundance: .
d_gene: .
j_gene: TRBJ1-2
v_gene: TRBV29-1

CDR3nt: TGTGCCAGCAGCGAAGGGAGCCTAGGAAGCGGCTACGAGCAGTACTTC
CDR3aa: CASSEGSLGSGYEQYF
abundance: few
d_gene: .
j_gene: TRBJ2-7
v_gene: TRBV4-2

CDR3nt: TGTGCCAGCAGTTTATTAACGGGACAGGGGGACACTGAAGCTTTCTTT
CDR3aa: CASSLLTGQGDTEAFF
abundance: .
d_gene: TRBD1
j_gene: TRBJ1-1
v_gene: TRBV28

CDR3nt: TGTGCCAGCAGTGAGAGCGGGAGCACAGATACGCAGTATTTT
CDR3aa: CASSESGSTDTQYF
abundance: .
d_gene: .
j_gene: TRBJ2-3
v_gene: TRBV6-4

CDR3nt: TGTGCCAGCAGGAGTAGTTTCTACGAGCAGTACTTC
CDR3aa: CASRSSFYEQYF
abundance: .
d_gene: .
j_gene: TRBJ2-7
v_gene: TRBV11-2

CDR3nt: TGTGCCAGAAGCTCGAGGATGGGCGACAGGGGGCCGCGTGGCTACACCTTC
CDR3aa: CARSSRMGDRGPRGYTF
abundance: .
d_gene: TRBD1
j_gene: TRBJ1-2
v_gene: TRBV5-3

CDR3nt: TGTGCCAGCTCACGGACAGAGGGCACTGAAGCTTTCTTT
CDR3aa: CASSRTEGTEAFF
abundance: few
d_gene: .
j_gene: TRBJ1-1
v_gene: TRBV18

CDR3nt: TGCAGCGTTGAAGAGTCCACAGGGAAGATCGACTATGGCTACACCTTC
CDR3aa: CSVEESTGKIDYGYTF
abundance: .
d_gene: .
j_gene: TRBJ1-2
v_gene: TRBV29-1

CDR3nt: TGTGCCAGCAGTGAACAACCAGGGGAAGGAAACACCATATATTTT
CDR3aa: CASSEQPGEGNTIYF
abundance: .
d_gene: .
j_gene: TRBJ1-3
v_gene: TRBV6-1

CDR3nt: TGCGCCAGCGGAACAGGGGAAGAGACCCAGTACTTC
CDR3aa: CASGTGEETQYF
abundance: .
d_gene: TRBD1
j_gene: TRBJ2-5
v_gene: TRBV5-1

CDR3nt: TGTGCCATCAGCGTATCCCCTTATAATTCACCCCTCCACTTT
CDR3aa: CAISVSPYNSPLHF
abundance: once
d_gene: .
j_gene: TRBJ1-6
v_gene: TRBV10-3

CDR3nt: TGTGCCAGCAGGTATATCCAAGGACGCAACAATGAGCAGTTCTTC
CDR3aa: CASRYIQGRNNEQFF
abundance: .
d_gene: .
j_gene: TRBJ2-1
v_gene: TRBV11-2

CDR3nt: TGTGCCAGCAGCTTAGTAAGGAAGGGGGAAAAACTGTTTTTT
CDR3aa: CASSLVRKGEKLFF
abundance: .
d_gene: .
j_gene: TRBJ1-4
v_gene: TRBV7-2

CDR3nt: TGTGCCAGCAGTCCCCCCCCGGGACAAAAAGAGACCCAGTACTTC
CDR3aa: CASSPPPGQKETQYF
abundance: .
d_gene: .
j_gene: TRBJ2-5
v_gene: TRBV28

CDR3nt: TGTGCCAGCAGTCAGACAGGGCACAATCAGCCCCAGCATTTT
CDR3aa: CASSQTGHNQPQHF
abundance: .
d_gene: TRBD1
j_gene: TRBJ1-5
v_gene: TRBV2

CDR3nt: TGTGCCAGTAGTATGGCAGGGGGCCACTACGAGCAGTACTTC
CDR3aa: CASSMAGGHYEQYF
abundance: .
d_gene: TRBD1
j_gene: TRBJ2-7
v_gene: TRBV19

CDR3nt: TGTGCCATCAGTGGAATAGGGGCCGCCGAGCAGTACTTC
CDR3aa: CAISGIGAAEQYF
abundance: .
d_gene: .
j_gene: TRBJ2-7
v_gene: TRBV10-3